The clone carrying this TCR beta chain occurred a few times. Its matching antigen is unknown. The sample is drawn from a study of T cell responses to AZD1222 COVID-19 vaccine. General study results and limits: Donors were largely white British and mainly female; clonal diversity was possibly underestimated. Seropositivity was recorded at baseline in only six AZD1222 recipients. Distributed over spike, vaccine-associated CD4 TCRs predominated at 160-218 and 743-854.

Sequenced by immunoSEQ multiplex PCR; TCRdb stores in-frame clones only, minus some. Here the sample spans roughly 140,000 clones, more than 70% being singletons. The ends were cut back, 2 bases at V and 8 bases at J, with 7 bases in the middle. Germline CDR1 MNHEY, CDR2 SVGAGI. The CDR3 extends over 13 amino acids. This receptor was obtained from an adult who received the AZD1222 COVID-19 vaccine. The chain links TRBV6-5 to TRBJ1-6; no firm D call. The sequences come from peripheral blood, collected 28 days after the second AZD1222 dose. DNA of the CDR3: TGTGCCAGCAGTTACGGCGTCGATTCACCCCTCCACTTT. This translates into CASSYGVDSPLHF.